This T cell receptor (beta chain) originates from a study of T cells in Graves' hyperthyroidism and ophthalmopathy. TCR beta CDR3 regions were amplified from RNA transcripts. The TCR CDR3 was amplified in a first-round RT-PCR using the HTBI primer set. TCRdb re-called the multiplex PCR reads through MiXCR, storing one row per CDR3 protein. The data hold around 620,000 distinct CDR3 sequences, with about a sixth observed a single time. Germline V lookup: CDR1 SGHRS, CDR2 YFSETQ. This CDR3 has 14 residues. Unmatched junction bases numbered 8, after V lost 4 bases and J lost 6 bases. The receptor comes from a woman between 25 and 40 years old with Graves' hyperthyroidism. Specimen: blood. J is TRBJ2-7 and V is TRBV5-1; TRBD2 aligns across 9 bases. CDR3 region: CASSARLAGIEQYF. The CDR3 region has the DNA TGCGCCAGCAGCGCTCGGCTAGCGGGAATCGAGCAGTACTTC.